These T cell receptor beta chains were read from a single sample in a study of cytomegalovirus exposure and HLA in healthy donors. Clones were sequenced by immunoSEQ multiplex PCR, and TCRdb holds only the in-frame ones, with some missing. The listing contains 100,000 to 150,000 clones. The sample was PBMCs. These receptors all stem from a middle-aged woman in good health and CMV-seropositive. Both conserved end residues are part of each CDR3. D genes are given only for firm matches.

D,V,J,CDR3,DNA
TRBD1,TRBV5-1,TRBJ1-5,CASRRQGSNQPQHF,TGCGCCAGCAGGAGACAGGGGAGCAATCAGCCCCAGCATTTT
.,TRBV7-9,TRBJ1-4,CASSLYRGVTTNEKLFF,TGTGCCAGCAGCTTATATCGCGGGGTAACGACTAATGAAAAACTGTTTTTT
.,TRBV6-5,TRBJ2-1,CASSRDLVTHEQFF,TGTGCCAGCAGCCGAGATCTAGTTACGCATGAGCAGTTCTTC
TRBD2,TRBV6-1,TRBJ2-5,CASRIAGVGETQYF,TGTGCCAGCAGGATAGCGGGAGTAGGGGAGACCCAGTACTTC
TRBD2,TRBV7-8,TRBJ2-2,CASSLRISGSGELFF,TGTGCCAGCAGCTTAAGGATTAGCGGGAGTGGGGAGCTGTTTTTT
TRBD1,TRBV28,TRBJ1-3,CASTWGTGGSGNTIYF,TGTGCCAGCACCTGGGGGACAGGGGGCTCTGGAAACACCATATATTTT
.,TRBV10-3,TRBJ2-2,CAISAVQNANTGELFF,TGTGCCATCAGCGCCGTACAAAACGCGAACACCGGGGAGCTGTTTTTT
.,TRBV5-8,TRBJ2-1,CASSIMGGSYNEQFF,TGTGCCAGCAGCATAATGGGAGGTTCCTACAATGAGCAGTTCTTC
TRBD1,TRBV13,TRBJ2-2,CASSRQGAGTGELFF,TGTGCCAGCAGCCGACAGGGGGCGGGGACCGGGGAGCTGTTTTTT
.,TRBV7-3,TRBJ2-2,CASSLWGRNTGELFF,TGTGCCAGCAGCTTATGGGGGCGCAACACCGGGGAGCTGTTTTTT
.,TRBV6-5,TRBJ2-1,CASSYYGLGNEQFF,TGTGCCAGCAGTTATTACGGACTGGGTAATGAGCAGTTCTTC
TRBD2,TRBV12-5,TRBJ2-1,CASGLPRTSGSPEGQFF,TGTGCTAGTGGTTTGCCACGGACTAGCGGGTCCCCGGAGGGGCAGTTCTTC
TRBD1,TRBV5-1,TRBJ1-4,CASSFQGVTNEKLFF,TGCGCCAGCAGCTTTCAGGGGGTTACTAATGAAAAACTGTTTTTT
.,TRBV30,TRBJ1-6,CAWRKQNNSPLHF,TGTGCCTGGAGAAAACAGAATAATTCACCCCTCCACTTT